These T cell receptor beta chains were read from a single sample in a study of CD8 T cell repertoires and HIV-1 epitope variants. Which antigens these TCRs recognize remains unknown. Libraries were prepared by immunoSEQ multiplex PCR; TCRdb keeps only in-frame clonotypes and omits some of them. The repertoire has under 6,000 clones, around 73% of them found once; the top ten carry approximately 45%. Sequencing input: cultured CD8+ T cells derived from PBMCs. These receptors all stem from a male donor with HIV. CDR3s include the opening cysteine and the closing phenylalanine or tryptophan. The D gene is left open where the match is weak. Clone sizes are given selectively: once, few, many, or a class where the clone is expanded.

d_gene: NA
v_gene: TRBV19
abundance: NA
j_gene: TRBJ2-7
CDR3nt: TGTGCCAGTAGCGCAGACCCGGGTCTCTCCTACGAGCAGTACTTC
CDR3aa: CASSADPGLSYEQYF

d_gene: TRBD2
v_gene: TRBV5-1
abundance: NA
j_gene: TRBJ2-7
CDR3nt: TGCGCCAGCAGCTTGAACAACCAGCGGGACGCCTACGAGCAGTACTTC
CDR3aa: CASSLNNQRDAYEQYF

d_gene: TRBD1
v_gene: TRBV5-6
abundance: NA
j_gene: TRBJ1-2
CDR3nt: TGTGCCAGCACCGAATTGACAGGGACACACTATGGCTACACCTTC
CDR3aa: CASTELTGTHYGYTF

d_gene: TRBD2
v_gene: TRBV2
abundance: NA
j_gene: TRBJ2-5
CDR3nt: TGTGCCAGCAGTGTGGGGGGGTCACCGGGCGGAGAGACCCAGTACTTC
CDR3aa: CASSVGGSPGGETQYF

d_gene: TRBD1
v_gene: TRBV6-5
abundance: NA
j_gene: TRBJ2-7
CDR3nt: TGTGCCAGCAGTTACTCCGACAGGGGGGACTACGAGCAGTACTTC
CDR3aa: CASSYSDRGDYEQYF

d_gene: NA
v_gene: TRBV28
abundance: few
j_gene: TRBJ2-1
CDR3nt: TGTGCCAGCAGTGGGCAATTGGATAAAGCGGAGGAGCTGTACAATGAGCAGTTCTTC
CDR3aa: CASSGQLDKAEELYNEQFF

d_gene: TRBD1
v_gene: TRBV28
abundance: NA
j_gene: TRBJ1-1
CDR3nt: TGTGCCAGCAGTCCGATAGGACAGGGGGACACTGAAGCTTTCTTT
CDR3aa: CASSPIGQGDTEAFF

d_gene: NA
v_gene: TRBV6-5
abundance: NA
j_gene: TRBJ2-2
CDR3nt: TGTGCCAGCAGTTACGGTAGGGGGGGAACCGGGGAGCTGTTTTTT
CDR3aa: CASSYGRGGTGELFF

d_gene: NA
v_gene: TRBV15
abundance: NA
j_gene: TRBJ1-1
CDR3nt: TGTGCCACCAGCTTTGAACCGGGGACTGAAGCTTTCTTT
CDR3aa: CATSFEPGTEAFF

d_gene: TRBD2
v_gene: TRBV11-1
abundance: NA
j_gene: TRBJ2-5
CDR3nt: TGTGCCAGCAGCCCCGCCCCTAGCGGGCAAGAGACCCAGTACTTC
CDR3aa: CASSPAPSGQETQYF

d_gene: NA
v_gene: TRBV6-6
abundance: NA
j_gene: TRBJ2-2
CDR3nt: TGTGCCAGCAGCTCGGACAGCACCGGGGAGCTGTTTTTT
CDR3aa: CASSSDSTGELFF

d_gene: NA
v_gene: TRBV28
abundance: few
j_gene: TRBJ2-7
CDR3nt: TGTGCCAGCAGTTTATTTATCGCGGAGCAGTACTTC
CDR3aa: CASSLFIAEQYF

d_gene: NA
v_gene: TRBV29-1
abundance: NA
j_gene: TRBJ2-1
CDR3nt: TGCAGCGTTGAACCGGACCCTGGCAATGAGCAGTTCTTC
CDR3aa: CSVEPDPGNEQFF

d_gene: NA
v_gene: TRBV15
abundance: NA
j_gene: TRBJ2-1
CDR3nt: TGTGCCACCAGCACCCCAGAGCTGGGTGAGCAGTTCTTC
CDR3aa: CATSTPELGEQFF

d_gene: TRBD1
v_gene: TRBV10-3
abundance: NA
j_gene: TRBJ2-6
CDR3nt: TGTGCCATCTTCGGGACAGACAGCTCTGGGGCCAACGTCCTGACTTTC
CDR3aa: CAIFGTDSSGANVLTF

d_gene: NA
v_gene: TRBV6-1
abundance: once
j_gene: TRBJ2-7
CDR3nt: TGTGCCAGCAGAGCCCGACAGGGAGGAGCCTACGAGCAGTACTTC
CDR3aa: CASRARQGGAYEQYF

d_gene: NA
v_gene: TRBV19
abundance: few
j_gene: TRBJ1-6
CDR3nt: TGTGCCACCCTGGCAGACGGGAGTTCACCCCTCCACTTT
CDR3aa: CATLADGSSPLHF

d_gene: TRBD2
v_gene: TRBV4-1
abundance: NA
j_gene: TRBJ2-3
CDR3nt: TGCGCCAGCAGCCAAGATCCCCTAGCGGGGTCCACAGATACGCAGTATTTT
CDR3aa: CASSQDPLAGSTDTQYF

d_gene: TRBD2
v_gene: TRBV27
abundance: NA
j_gene: TRBJ2-1
CDR3nt: TGTGCCAGCACTTTACTAGCGGGGGGCCCTAATGAGCAGTTCTTC
CDR3aa: CASTLLAGGPNEQFF

d_gene: TRBD2
v_gene: TRBV5-1
abundance: NA
j_gene: TRBJ2-1
CDR3nt: TGCGCCAGCAGCCATAGCGGGAGCCACAATGAGCAGTTCTTC
CDR3aa: CASSHSGSHNEQFF

d_gene: NA
v_gene: TRBV2
abundance: NA
j_gene: TRBJ2-2
CDR3nt: TGTGCCAGCAGTGACAGGGCTACCGGGGAGCTGTTTTTT
CDR3aa: CASSDRATGELFF

d_gene: NA
v_gene: TRBV19
abundance: NA
j_gene: TRBJ2-7
CDR3nt: TGTGCCAGTAGTACGGGTCTTAAGTACGAGCAGTACTTC
CDR3aa: CASSTGLKYEQYF

d_gene: TRBD1
v_gene: TRBV28
abundance: once
j_gene: TRBJ1-1
CDR3nt: TGTGCCAGCAGTTTCCCCCCAAGCGACAGGGAAGGCACTGAAGCTTTCTTT
CDR3aa: CASSFPPSDREGTEAFF

d_gene: NA
v_gene: TRBV30
abundance: few
j_gene: TRBJ2-7
CDR3nt: TGTGCCGGGGACCTCACAGGGTCCGAGCAGTACTTC
CDR3aa: CAGDLTGSEQYF

d_gene: NA
v_gene: TRBV7-8
abundance: NA
j_gene: TRBJ2-3
CDR3nt: TGTGCCAGCAGCTTTACCGCGCCTACAGATACGCAGTATTTT
CDR3aa: CASSFTAPTDTQYF

d_gene: NA
v_gene: TRBV4-1
abundance: NA
j_gene: TRBJ1-5
CDR3nt: TGCGCCAGCAGCCAAGACGTCGGGGGCACTCAGCCCCAGCATTTT
CDR3aa: CASSQDVGGTQPQHF

d_gene: TRBD2
v_gene: TRBV7-6
abundance: NA
j_gene: TRBJ2-5
CDR3nt: TGTGCCAGCAGCTACTTACCGGGGGGACTAGCGGGGTCAGAGACCCAGTACTTC
CDR3aa: CASSYLPGGLAGSETQYF

d_gene: TRBD2
v_gene: TRBV7-9
abundance: few
j_gene: TRBJ2-7
CDR3nt: TGTGCCAGCAGCTTTGGACTAGCGGGAGGCGCCTCCTACGAGCAGTACTTC
CDR3aa: CASSFGLAGGASYEQYF

d_gene: NA
v_gene: TRBV10-2
abundance: NA
j_gene: TRBJ2-4
CDR3nt: TGCGCCAGCAGTGCGGGGACCAAAAACATTCAGTACTTC
CDR3aa: CASSAGTKNIQYF

d_gene: NA
v_gene: TRBV18
abundance: NA
j_gene: TRBJ2-1
CDR3nt: TGTGCCAGCTCACCGTACGGGGATGAGCAGTTCTTC
CDR3aa: CASSPYGDEQFF

d_gene: NA
v_gene: TRBV6-5
abundance: NA
j_gene: TRBJ2-3
CDR3nt: TGTGCCAGCAGTTACGGCTCAGGGCCAGATACGCAGTATTTT
CDR3aa: CASSYGSGPDTQYF

d_gene: TRBD1
v_gene: TRBV4-3
abundance: NA
j_gene: TRBJ2-2
CDR3nt: TGCGCCAGCTCCGGGACAGGGGTTACCGGGGAGCTGTTTTTT
CDR3aa: CASSGTGVTGELFF

d_gene: NA
v_gene: TRBV30
abundance: few
j_gene: TRBJ1-1
CDR3nt: TGTGCCTGGAGTGGAACAGGGAGGAGGACTGAAGCTTTCTTT
CDR3aa: CAWSGTGRRTEAFF

d_gene: NA
v_gene: TRBV7-8
abundance: NA
j_gene: TRBJ1-4
CDR3nt: TGTGCCAGCAGCTTACGGGTACCACAGGAATTCTATGAAAAACTGTTTTTT
CDR3aa: CASSLRVPQEFYEKLFF

d_gene: NA
v_gene: TRBV27
abundance: NA
j_gene: TRBJ1-2
CDR3nt: TGTGCCAGCAGTTCGGGGTTGGGCTACACCTTC
CDR3aa: CASSSGLGYTF

d_gene: TRBD1
v_gene: TRBV9
abundance: few
j_gene: TRBJ1-1
CDR3nt: TGTGCCAGCAGCGTACAGGGGGCTAAACCTCATGAAGCTTTCTTT
CDR3aa: CASSVQGAKPHEAFF

d_gene: NA
v_gene: TRBV9
abundance: NA
j_gene: TRBJ2-2
CDR3nt: TGTGCCAGCAGCGTAGCTAGGGGAGGAACGAACACCGGGGAGCTGTTTTTT
CDR3aa: CASSVARGGTNTGELFF

d_gene: TRBD2
v_gene: TRBV11-3
abundance: NA
j_gene: TRBJ2-1
CDR3nt: TGTGCCAGCAGCCTAGCGGGGGGGACGAATGAGCAGTTCTTC
CDR3aa: CASSLAGGTNEQFF

d_gene: NA
v_gene: TRBV29-1
abundance: NA
j_gene: TRBJ1-2
CDR3nt: TGCAGCGTTGAAATGGGACCTAACTATGGCTACACCTTC
CDR3aa: CSVEMGPNYGYTF

d_gene: NA
v_gene: TRBV18
abundance: NA
j_gene: TRBJ1-1
CDR3nt: TGTGCCAGCTCACCACCGTCCCCGGCCACTGAAGCTTTCTTT
CDR3aa: CASSPPSPATEAFF

d_gene: NA
v_gene: TRBV28
abundance: NA
j_gene: TRBJ2-2
CDR3nt: TGTGCCAGCAGTTTAGGGAACAGGGTCCTGTTTTTT
CDR3aa: CASSLGNRVLFF

d_gene: TRBD1
v_gene: TRBV11-2
abundance: few
j_gene: TRBJ2-1
CDR3nt: TGTGCCAGCAGCTTGGGACAGTACAATGAGCAGTTCTTC
CDR3aa: CASSLGQYNEQFF

d_gene: NA
v_gene: TRBV4-2
abundance: NA
j_gene: TRBJ2-7
CDR3nt: TGTGCCAGCAGCCAACCGGGGCCCTACGAGCAGTACTTC
CDR3aa: CASSQPGPYEQYF

d_gene: NA
v_gene: TRBV13
abundance: NA
j_gene: TRBJ1-1
CDR3nt: TGTGCCAGCAGCCAAACCGGAGGGTCTGGCATGAACACTGAAGCTTTCTTT
CDR3aa: CASSQTGGSGMNTEAFF